What follows are 5 T cell receptor beta chains derived from one specimen sequenced in a study of shared clonotypes between healthy human individuals. CD45RO-negative, CCR7-positively selected cells formed the naive CD8 fraction, excluding terminally differentiated effector memory CD45RA+ cells. The protocol was immunoSEQ multiplex PCR, while the TCRdb copy is restricted to in-frame clones and leaves out a portion. The sample consists of roughly 590,000 clones, 95% to 96% of them appearing once. The sample comprised naive CD8+ T cells sorted from blood. The source is a woman aged 25 to 39 in good health.

J is TRBJ1-2 and V is TRBV6-5, with 8 bases lining up with TRBD1. From germline, CDR1 is MNHEY and CDR2 SVGAGI. Unmatched junction bases numbered 8, after V lost 6 bases and J lost 5 bases. This CDR3 spans 14 amino acids. The DNA for the CDR3 is TGTGCCAGCAGGACAGGGGAAACTCCTTATGGCTACACCTTC. This gives the protein CASRTGETPYGYTF.

The chain couples TRBV9 to TRBJ2-1; 8 nucleotides line up with TRBD2. Germline values: CDR1 SGDLS, CDR2 YYNGEE. With V trimmed by 0 bases and J by 8 bases, 4 bases remained unmatched. The CDR3 is 14 residues long. The CDR3 reads CASSVGLAGDEQFF. CDR3 DNA: TGTGCCAGCAGCGTAGGGCTAGCGGGTGATGAGCAGTTCTTC.

V usage is TRBV9 and J usage is TRBJ2-5; no clear D. The germline V gene has CDR1 SGDLS and CDR2 YYNGEE. The CDR3 is 13 amino acids. V shed 4 bases and J shed 3 bases, with 10 bases lying between them. CDR3 protein: CASSPPGEETQYF. CDR3 in DNA: TGTGCCAGCAGCCCCCCTGGGGAAGAGACCCAGTACTTC.

V is TRBV7-2 and J is TRBJ2-5; 10 bases agree with TRBD2. The better agreement between TRBJ2-7 and the DNA end casts doubt on the J call. Germline loops: CDR1 SGHTA, CDR2 FQGNSA. This CDR3 spans 16 amino acids. The CDR3 sequence: CASSLGVSGRWYEQYF. DNA of the CDR3: TGTGCCAGCAGCTTAGGCGTTAGCGGGAGGTGGTACGAGCAGTACTTC.

CDR3 bases: TGTGCCAGCAGCCACGGGACTAGCGGGTTCAATGAGCAGTTCTTC. It is translated as CASSHGTSGFNEQFF. The chain employs TRBV7-7 and TRBJ2-1; 12 positions match TRBD2. The germline V gene encodes CDR1 SSHAT and CDR2 FNYEAQ (reference sequence). This CDR3 spans 15 amino acids. The V segment lost 5 bases and the J segment 6 bases; nucleotides outside the gene matches: 5.